These 14 T cell receptor beta chains share one sample of origin, sequenced in a study of blood T cell repertoires in COVID-19. The repertoire was sequenced with immunoSEQ multiplex PCR; TCRdb's copy has only in-frame clones and lacks some. This table holds 130,000 to 150,000 clones, 70% to 90% found once. Sample: peripheral blood. The receptors derive from a man between 60 and 75 years old with active or convalescent COVID-19.

J is TRBJ2-3 and V is TRBV30, with D maybe TRBD2 (5 bases). The CDR3 totals 14 residues. The V gene's germline CDR1 is GTSNPN and CDR2 SVGIG (reference sequence). The ends were cut back, 2 bases at V and 3 bases at J, with 12 bases in the middle. CDR3 amino acids: CAWSFGERTDTQYF. The CDR3 bases are TGTGCCTGGAGTTTCGGGGAAAGAACAGATACGCAGTATTTT.

The chain uses TRBV29-1 and TRBJ2-1, with 7 nucleotides matching TRBD2. V trimming: 2 bases; J trimming: 7 bases; junction bases outside the gene matches: 8. Germline CDR1 is SQVTM and CDR2 is ANQGSEA. The length of the CDR3 is 14 residues. The CDR3 nucleotides read TGCAGCGTTGAAATGCTAGCGGAGGATAATGAGCAGTTCTTC. Its protein product is CSVEMLAEDNEQFF.

This clone has only a few counts. The chain employs TRBV21-1 and TRBJ1-1; the table's D call, TRBD1, has no DNA check behind it. TRBV21-1 is labeled a pseudogene. The CDR3 is made up of 15 amino acids. This chain's CDR3 is CASSPPGDRDTEAFF. The CDR3 DNA follows: TGTGCCAGCAGCCCACCAGGGGACAGAGACACTGAAGCTTTCTTT.

This sequence joins TRBV19 and TRBJ2-1; 10 nucleotides align to TRBD2. This CDR3 is built from 15 residues. Trimming removed 5 bases from V and 9 bases from J; junction bases left unmatched: 10. Per germline, CDR1 LNHDA and CDR2 SQIVND (reference sequence). CDR3 amino acids: CASSSRTSGLSEQFF. The CDR3 DNA is TGTGCCAGTAGTTCCCGGACTAGCGGATTGAGTGAGCAGTTCTTC.

The chain is built from TRBV2 and TRBJ1-5, with 8 bases fitting TRBD1. CDR3 size: 15 residues. Per germline, CDR1 SNHLY and CDR2 FYNNEI. V lost 6 bases and J lost 9; bases outside the gene matches: 13. CDR3 bases: TGTGCCAGCAGATCCATGCCCGGGACAGGTGGGCCCCAGCATTTT. It specifies CASRSMPGTGGPQHF.

This clone was seen once. The rearrangement links TRBV7-2 to TRBJ1-2, with 8 bases fitting TRBD1. The CDR3 is 14 amino acids. From germline, CDR1 is SGHTA and CDR2 FQGNSA. The ends lost 2 bases at V and 7 bases at J; junction bases unmatched: 6. The CDR3 here is CASSLRQGFGGYTF. CDR3 DNA sequence: TGTGCCAGCAGCTTAAGACAGGGGTTTGGTGGCTACACCTTC.

The V call is TRBV7-9, the J call TRBJ2-1, with 8 bases identical to TRBD1. This CDR3 contains 15 residues. Trimming took 4 bases from V and 6 from J; bases not matched to a gene: 8. CDR1 is SEHNR and CDR2 is FQNEAQ in the germline V gene (reference sequence). As DNA, the CDR3 is TGTGCCAGCAGCTCCTACCGGACAGGGATCAATGAGCAGTTCTTC. This codes for CASSSYRTGINEQFF.

The rearrangement links TRBV24-1 to TRBJ2-1; 8 positions agree with TRBD1. This CDR3 is 18 amino acids long. The V and J ends lost 1 base and 12 bases, in that order; junction bases with no gene match: 19. CDR1 is KGHDR, CDR2 SFDVKD, per germline. The CDR3 sequence is CATSDLPFGGQDLRGQFF. CDR3 coding DNA: TGTGCCACCAGTGATTTACCCTTCGGGGGACAGGACCTTCGGGGGCAGTTCTTC.

V gene TRBV7-2 combines with J gene TRBJ2-3; TRBD2 matches 14 bases. Germline V gene sequence: CDR1 SGHTA, CDR2 FQGNSA. V gave up 3 bases and J gave up 4 bases; unmatched junction bases: 9. This CDR3 is built from 18 residues. The CDR3 sequence: CASSFLDRLAGGADTQYF. The CDR3 DNA reads TGTGCCAGCAGCTTTTTGGATCGACTAGCGGGAGGGGCAGATACGCAGTATTTT.

The V call is TRBV29-1, the J call TRBJ2-1, with D possibly TRBD2 on 5 matching bases. The CDR3 loop spans 11 amino acids. With 8 bases removed from V and 7 bases from J, the gap between germline ends came to 12 bases. Germline assignment: CDR1 SQVTM and CDR2 ANQGSEA. The CDR3 loop reads CSLSRGNEQFF. CDR3 bases: TGCAGCCTCAGCCGGGGAAATGAGCAGTTCTTC.

The chain has TRBV5-1 and TRBJ1-1; TRBD1 aligns across 9 bases. The length of the CDR3 is 13 residues. V shed 7 bases and J 1 base; nucleotides not matched to a gene: 2. CDR1 SGHRS and CDR2 YFSETQ come from the germline V gene. CDR3 bases: TGCGCCAGCCAGACAGGGGGGAACACTGAAGCTTTCTTT. Translating it yields CASQTGGNTEAFF.

The chain carries TRBV5-5 and TRBJ1-3; D unclear. Germline V gene sequence: CDR1 SGHKS, CDR2 YYEKEE (reference sequence). This CDR3 spans 15 amino acids. Trimming pared 1 base from V and 2 bases from J, leaving 10 bases between. The CDR3 loop is CASSLTGNTGNTIYF. Written as DNA, the CDR3 is TGTGCCAGCAGCTTGACCGGGAACACTGGAAACACCATATATTTT. Filled out from reference TRBV5-5 and TRBJ1-3, the complete variable domain reads DAGVTQSPTHLIKTRGQQVTLRCSPISGHKSVSWYQQVLGQGPQFIFQYYEKEERGRGNFPDRFSARQFPNYSSELNVNALLLGDSALYLCASSLTGNTGNTIYFGEGSWLTVV.

The chain combines TRBV24-1 with TRBJ1-5; TRBD1 is a possible D gene (6 bases). Trimming removed 2 bases from V and 7 bases from J, with 14 bases in between. Germline V gene sequence: CDR1 KGHDR, CDR2 SFDVKD. The CDR3 extends over 15 amino acids. CDR3: CATSDWGQKRQPQHF. The CDR3, as DNA: TGTGCCACCAGTGATTGGGGACAAAAAAGGCAGCCCCAGCATTTT.

This clone came up once. V is TRBV7-6 and J is TRBJ2-7, with D possibly matching TRBD2 (6 bases). The CDR3 has 15 residues. V was clipped by 4 bases and J by 2 bases, with 15 bases between them. Looked up from germline, CDR1 is SGHVS and CDR2 is FNYEAQ. This CDR3 is CASSSEAGRTYEQYF. The CDR3 DNA is TGTGCCAGCAGCTCCGAGGCGGGAAGGACCTACGAGCAGTACTTC.